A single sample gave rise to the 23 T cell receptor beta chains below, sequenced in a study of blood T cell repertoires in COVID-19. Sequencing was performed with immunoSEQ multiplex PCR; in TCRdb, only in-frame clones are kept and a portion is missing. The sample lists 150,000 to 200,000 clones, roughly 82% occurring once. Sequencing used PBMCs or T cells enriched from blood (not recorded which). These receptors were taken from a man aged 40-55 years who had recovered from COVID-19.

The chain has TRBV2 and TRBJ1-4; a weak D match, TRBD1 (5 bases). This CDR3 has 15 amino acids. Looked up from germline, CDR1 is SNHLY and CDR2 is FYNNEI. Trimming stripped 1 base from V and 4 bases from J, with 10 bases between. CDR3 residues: CASSEGSGHNEKLFF. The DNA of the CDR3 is TGTGCCAGCAGTGAAGGTTCAGGGCATAATGAAAAACTGTTTTTT.

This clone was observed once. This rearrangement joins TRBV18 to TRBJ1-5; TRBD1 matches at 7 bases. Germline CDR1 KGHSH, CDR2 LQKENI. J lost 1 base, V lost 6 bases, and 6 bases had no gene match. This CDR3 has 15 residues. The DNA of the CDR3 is TGTGCCAGCTCTCCCGGGACAGCCAGCAATCAGCCCCAGCATTTT. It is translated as CASSPGTASNQPQHF.

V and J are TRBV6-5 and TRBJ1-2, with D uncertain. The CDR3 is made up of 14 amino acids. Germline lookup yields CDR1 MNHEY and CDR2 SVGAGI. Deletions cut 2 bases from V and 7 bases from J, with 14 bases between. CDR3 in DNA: TGTGCCAGCAGTTACACTAGGTCATCCCCTGGCTACACCTTC. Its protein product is CASSYTRSSPGYTF.

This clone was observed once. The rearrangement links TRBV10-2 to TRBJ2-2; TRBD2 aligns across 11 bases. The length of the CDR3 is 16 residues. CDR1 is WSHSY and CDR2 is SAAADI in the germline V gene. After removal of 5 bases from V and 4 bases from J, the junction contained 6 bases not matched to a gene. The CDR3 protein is CASSKFGTSGTGELFF. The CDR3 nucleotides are TGCGCCAGCAGTAAATTCGGGACTAGCGGCACCGGGGAGCTGTTTTTT.

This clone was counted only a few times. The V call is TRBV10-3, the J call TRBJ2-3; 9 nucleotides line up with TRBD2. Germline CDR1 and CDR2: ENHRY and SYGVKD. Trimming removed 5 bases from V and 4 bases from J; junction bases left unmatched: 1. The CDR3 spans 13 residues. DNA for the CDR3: TGTGCCATCAGTTTAGCGGGAGCAGATACGCAGTATTTT. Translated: CAISLAGADTQYF.

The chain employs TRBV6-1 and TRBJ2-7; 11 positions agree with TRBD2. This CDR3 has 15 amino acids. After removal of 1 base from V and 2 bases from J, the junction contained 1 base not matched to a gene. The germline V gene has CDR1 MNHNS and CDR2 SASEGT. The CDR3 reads CASSEELAGAYEQYF. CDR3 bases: TGTGCCAGCAGTGAAGAACTAGCGGGAGCCTACGAGCAGTACTTC.

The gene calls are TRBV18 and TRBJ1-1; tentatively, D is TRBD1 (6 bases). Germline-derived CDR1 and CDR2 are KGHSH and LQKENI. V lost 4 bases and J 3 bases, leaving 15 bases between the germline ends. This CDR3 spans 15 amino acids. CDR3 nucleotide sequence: TGTGCCAGCTCACTAGGTCCCCACAGGGACACTGAAGCTTTCTTT. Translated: CASSLGPHRDTEAFF.

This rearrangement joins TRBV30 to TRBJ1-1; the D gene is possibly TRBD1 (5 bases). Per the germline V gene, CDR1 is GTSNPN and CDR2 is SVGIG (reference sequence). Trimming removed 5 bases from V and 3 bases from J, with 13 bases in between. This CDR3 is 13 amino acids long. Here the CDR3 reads CAWGRGAHTEAFF. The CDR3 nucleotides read TGTGCCTGGGGCCGTGGGGCGCACACTGAAGCTTTCTTT.

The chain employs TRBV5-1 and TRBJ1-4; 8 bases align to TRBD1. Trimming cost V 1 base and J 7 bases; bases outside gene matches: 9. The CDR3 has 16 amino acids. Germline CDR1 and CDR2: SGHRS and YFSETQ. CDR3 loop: CASSLPGGAGSEKLFF. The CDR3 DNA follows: TGCGCCAGCAGCTTGCCAGGGGGCGCCGGGAGTGAAAAACTGTTTTTT.

In nucleotides, the CDR3 is TGTGCCAGCAGTGGACAGAGCTCTGGAAACACCATATATTTT. Its protein product is CASSGQSSGNTIYF. The J gene is TRBJ1-3, the V gene TRBV6-4; weak D call: TRBD1 (5 bases). Germline assignment: CDR1 MRHNA and CDR2 SNTAGT. The CDR3 length is 14 residues. V was pared by 4 bases and J by 0 bases, with 7 bases between.

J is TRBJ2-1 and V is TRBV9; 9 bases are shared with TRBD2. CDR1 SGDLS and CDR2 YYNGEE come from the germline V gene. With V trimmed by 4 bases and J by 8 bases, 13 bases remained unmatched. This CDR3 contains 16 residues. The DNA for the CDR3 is TGTGCCAGCAGCCCCCTTTGGGGCGGGAGGGCCGATGAGCAGTTCTTC. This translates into CASSPLWGGRADEQFF.

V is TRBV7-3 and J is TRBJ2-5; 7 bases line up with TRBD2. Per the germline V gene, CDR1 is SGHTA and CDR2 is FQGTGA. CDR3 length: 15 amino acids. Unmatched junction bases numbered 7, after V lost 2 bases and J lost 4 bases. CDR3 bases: TGTGCCAGCAGCTTACAAGGACCTAGCGGAGAGACCCAGTACTTC. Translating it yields CASSLQGPSGETQYF.

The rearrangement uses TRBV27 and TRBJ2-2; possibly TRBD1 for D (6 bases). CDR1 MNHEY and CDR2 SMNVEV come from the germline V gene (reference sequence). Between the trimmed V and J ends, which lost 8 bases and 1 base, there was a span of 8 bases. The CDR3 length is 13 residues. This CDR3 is CASRTVNTGELFF. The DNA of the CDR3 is TGTGCCAGCCGGACAGTGAACACCGGGGAGCTGTTTTTT.

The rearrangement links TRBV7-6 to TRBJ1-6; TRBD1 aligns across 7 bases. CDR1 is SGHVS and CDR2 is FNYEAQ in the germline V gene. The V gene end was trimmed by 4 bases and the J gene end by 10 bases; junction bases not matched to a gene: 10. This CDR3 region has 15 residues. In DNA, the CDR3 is TGTGCCAGCAGCTCCTTTTCGACAGGGCACTCACCCCTCCACTTT. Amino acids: CASSSFSTGHSPLHF.

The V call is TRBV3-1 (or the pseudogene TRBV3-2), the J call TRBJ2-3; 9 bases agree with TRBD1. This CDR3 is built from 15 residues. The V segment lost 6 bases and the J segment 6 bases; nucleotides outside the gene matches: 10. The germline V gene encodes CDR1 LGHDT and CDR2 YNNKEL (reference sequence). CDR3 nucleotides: TGTGCCAGCAGTCCCCGACAGGGGGTTGGGGATACGCAGTATTTT. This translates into CASSPRQGVGDTQYF.

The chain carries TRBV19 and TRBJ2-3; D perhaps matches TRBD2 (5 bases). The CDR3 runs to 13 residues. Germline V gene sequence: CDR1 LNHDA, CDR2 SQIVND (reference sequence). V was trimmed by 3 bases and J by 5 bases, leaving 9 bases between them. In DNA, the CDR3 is TGTGCCAGTAGTATTATGGGAGAAGATACGCAGTATTTT. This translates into CASSIMGEDTQYF.

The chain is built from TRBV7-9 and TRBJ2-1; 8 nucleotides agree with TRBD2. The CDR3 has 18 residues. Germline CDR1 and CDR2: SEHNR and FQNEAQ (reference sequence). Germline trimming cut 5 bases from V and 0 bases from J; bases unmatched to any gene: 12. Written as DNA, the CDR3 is TGTGCCAGCAGCCTCACTAGCGGCTATGCTAGCTCCTACAATGAGCAGTTCTTC. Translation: CASSLTSGYASSYNEQFF.

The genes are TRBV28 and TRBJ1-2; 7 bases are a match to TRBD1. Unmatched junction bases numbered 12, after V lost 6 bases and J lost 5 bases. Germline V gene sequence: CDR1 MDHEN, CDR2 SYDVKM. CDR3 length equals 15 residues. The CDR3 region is CASSIPGQQGYGYTF. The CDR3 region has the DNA TGTGCCAGCAGCATCCCGGGACAGCAAGGGTATGGCTACACCTTC.

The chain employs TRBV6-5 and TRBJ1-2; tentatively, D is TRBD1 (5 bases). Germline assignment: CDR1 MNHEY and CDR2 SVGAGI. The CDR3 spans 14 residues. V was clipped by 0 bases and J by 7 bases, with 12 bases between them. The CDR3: CASSYSRESSGYTF. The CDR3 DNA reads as TGTGCCAGCAGTTACTCCAGGGAAAGCTCTGGCTACACCTTC.

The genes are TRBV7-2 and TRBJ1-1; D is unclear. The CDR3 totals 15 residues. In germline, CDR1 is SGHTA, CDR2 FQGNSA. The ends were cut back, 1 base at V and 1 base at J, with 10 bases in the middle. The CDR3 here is CASSLGPGRNTEAFF. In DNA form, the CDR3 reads TGTGCCAGCAGCTTAGGGCCAGGTCGGAACACTGAAGCTTTCTTT.

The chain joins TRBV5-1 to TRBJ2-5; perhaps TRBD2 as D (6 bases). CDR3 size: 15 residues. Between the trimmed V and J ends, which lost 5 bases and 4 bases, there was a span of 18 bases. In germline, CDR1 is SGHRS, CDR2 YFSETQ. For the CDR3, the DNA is TGCGCCAGCAGTTATTCCGGGACTCGAGGAGAGACCCAGTACTTC. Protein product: CASSYSGTRGETQYF.

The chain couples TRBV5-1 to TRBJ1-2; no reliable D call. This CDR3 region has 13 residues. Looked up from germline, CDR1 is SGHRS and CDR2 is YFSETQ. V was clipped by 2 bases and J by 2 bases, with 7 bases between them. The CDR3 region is CASSFSKNYGYTF. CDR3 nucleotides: TGCGCCAGCAGCTTCTCTAAAAACTATGGCTACACCTTC. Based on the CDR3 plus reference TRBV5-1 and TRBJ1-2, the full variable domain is KAGVTQTPRYLIKTRGQQVTLSCSPISGHRSVSWYQQTPGQGLQFLFEYFSETQRNKGNFPGRFSGRQFSNSRSEMNVSTLELGDSALYLCASSFSKNYGYTFGSGTRLTVV.

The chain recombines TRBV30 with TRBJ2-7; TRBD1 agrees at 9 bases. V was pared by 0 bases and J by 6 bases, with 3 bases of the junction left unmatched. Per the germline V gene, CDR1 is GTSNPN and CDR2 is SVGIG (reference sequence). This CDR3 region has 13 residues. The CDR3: CAWSVRTGVEQYV. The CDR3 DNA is TGTGCCTGGAGTGTACGGACAGGGGTCGAGCAGTACGTC.